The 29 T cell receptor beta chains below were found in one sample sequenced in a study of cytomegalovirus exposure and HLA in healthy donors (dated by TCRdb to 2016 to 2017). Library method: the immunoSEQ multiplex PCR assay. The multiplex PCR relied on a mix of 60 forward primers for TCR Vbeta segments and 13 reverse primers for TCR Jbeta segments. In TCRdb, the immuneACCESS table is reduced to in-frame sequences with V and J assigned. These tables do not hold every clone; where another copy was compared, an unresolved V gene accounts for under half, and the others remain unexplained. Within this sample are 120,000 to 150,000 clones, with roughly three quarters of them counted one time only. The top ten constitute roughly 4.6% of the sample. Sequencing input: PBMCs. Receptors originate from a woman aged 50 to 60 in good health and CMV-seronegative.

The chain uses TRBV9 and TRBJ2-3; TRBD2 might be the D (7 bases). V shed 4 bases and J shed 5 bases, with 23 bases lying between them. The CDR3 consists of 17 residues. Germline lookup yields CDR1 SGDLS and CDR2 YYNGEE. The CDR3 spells CASSSVRWGGARDTQYF. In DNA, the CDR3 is TGTGCCAGCAGCTCCGTAAGATGGGGGGGGGCACGAGATACGCAGTATTTT. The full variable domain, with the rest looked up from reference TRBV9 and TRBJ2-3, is DSGVTQTPKHLITATGQRVTLRCSPRSGDLSVYWYQQSLDQGLQFLIQYYNGEERAKGNILERFSAQQFPDLHSELNLSSLELGDSALYFCASSSVRWGGARDTQYFGPGTRLTVL.

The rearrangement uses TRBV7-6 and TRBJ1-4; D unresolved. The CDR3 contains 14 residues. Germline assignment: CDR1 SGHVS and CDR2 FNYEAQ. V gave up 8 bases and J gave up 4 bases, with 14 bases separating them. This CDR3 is CASLTRMINEKLFF. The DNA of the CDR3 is TGTGCCAGCTTAACCAGGATGATTAATGAAAAACTGTTTTTT.

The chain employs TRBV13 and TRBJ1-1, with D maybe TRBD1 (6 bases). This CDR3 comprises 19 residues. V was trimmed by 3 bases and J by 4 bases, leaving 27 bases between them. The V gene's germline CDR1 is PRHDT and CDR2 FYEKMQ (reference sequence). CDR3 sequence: CASSFRLPSTGLTGTEAFF. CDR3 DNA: TGTGCCAGCAGCTTCCGACTGCCCTCGACAGGCCTAACAGGCACTGAAGCTTTCTTT.

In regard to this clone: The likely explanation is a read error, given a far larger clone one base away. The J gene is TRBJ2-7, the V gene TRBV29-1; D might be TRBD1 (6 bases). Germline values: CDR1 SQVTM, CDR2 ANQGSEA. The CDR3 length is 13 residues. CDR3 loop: CSVFTGSSYGQYF. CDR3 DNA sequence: TGCAGCGTTTTTACAGGGAGCTCCTACGGGCAGTACTTC.

CDR3 bases: TGTGCCAGCAGCCAAGATGGGCGGGGGAGGGTTTTAGCCAAAAACATTCAGTACTTC. Protein: CASSQDGRGRVLAKNIQYF. J is TRBJ2-4 and V is TRBV4-2, with TRBD2 matching 7 bases. The CDR3 consists of 19 residues. In germline, CDR1 is LGHNA, CDR2 YNFKEQ. The J segment lost 0 bases and the V segment lost 0 bases, leaving 11 bases of the junction unmatched.

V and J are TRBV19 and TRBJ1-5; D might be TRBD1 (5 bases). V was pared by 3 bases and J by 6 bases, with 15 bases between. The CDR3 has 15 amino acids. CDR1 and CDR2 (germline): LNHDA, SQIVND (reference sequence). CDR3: CASSIGTGWGQPQHF. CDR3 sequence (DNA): TGTGCCAGTAGTATTGGAACAGGTTGGGGTCAGCCCCAGCATTTT.

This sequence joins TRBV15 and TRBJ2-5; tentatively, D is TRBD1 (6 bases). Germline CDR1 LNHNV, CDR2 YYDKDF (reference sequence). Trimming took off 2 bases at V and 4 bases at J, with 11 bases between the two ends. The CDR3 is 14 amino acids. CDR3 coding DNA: TGTGCCACCAGCAGAATACGGGACACAGAGACCCAGTACTTC. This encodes CATSRIRDTETQYF.

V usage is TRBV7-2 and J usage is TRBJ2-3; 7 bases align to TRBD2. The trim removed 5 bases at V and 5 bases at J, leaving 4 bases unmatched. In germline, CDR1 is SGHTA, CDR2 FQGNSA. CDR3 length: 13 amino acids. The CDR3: CASSIGGGDTQYF. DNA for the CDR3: TGTGCCAGCAGCATTGGGGGGGGAGATACGCAGTATTTT.

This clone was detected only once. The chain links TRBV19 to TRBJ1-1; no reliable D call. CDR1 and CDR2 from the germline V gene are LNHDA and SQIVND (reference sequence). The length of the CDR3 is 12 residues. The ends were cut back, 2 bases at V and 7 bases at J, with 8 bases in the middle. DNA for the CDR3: TGTGCCAGTAGTATACAACCCTATGAAGCTTTCTTT. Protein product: CASSIQPYEAFF. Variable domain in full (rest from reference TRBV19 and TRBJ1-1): DGGITQSPKYLFRKEGQNVTLSCEQNLNHDAMYWYRQDPGQGLRLIYYSQIVNDFQKGDIAEGYSVSREKKESFPLTVTSAQKNPTAFYLCASSIQPYEAFFGQGTRLTVV.

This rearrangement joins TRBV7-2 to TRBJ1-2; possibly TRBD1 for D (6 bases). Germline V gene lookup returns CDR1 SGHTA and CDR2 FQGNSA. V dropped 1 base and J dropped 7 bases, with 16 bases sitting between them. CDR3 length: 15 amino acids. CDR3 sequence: CASSLGLPGAPGYTF. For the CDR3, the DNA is TGTGCCAGCAGCTTAGGCCTCCCAGGGGCTCCTGGCTACACCTTC.

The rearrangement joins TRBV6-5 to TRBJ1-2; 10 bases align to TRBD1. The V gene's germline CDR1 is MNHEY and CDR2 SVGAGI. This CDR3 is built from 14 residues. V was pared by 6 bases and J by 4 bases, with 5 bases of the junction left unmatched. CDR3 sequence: CASRATGGGYGYTF. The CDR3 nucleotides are TGTGCCAGCAGGGCGACAGGGGGCGGCTATGGCTACACCTTC.

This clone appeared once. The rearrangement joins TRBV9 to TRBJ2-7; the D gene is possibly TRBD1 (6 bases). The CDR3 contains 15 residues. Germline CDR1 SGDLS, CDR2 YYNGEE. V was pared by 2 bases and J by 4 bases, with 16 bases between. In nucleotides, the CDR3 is TGTGCCAGCAGCGTCCGTACAGGGTCGGGGTACGAGCAGTACTTC. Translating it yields CASSVRTGSGYEQYF.

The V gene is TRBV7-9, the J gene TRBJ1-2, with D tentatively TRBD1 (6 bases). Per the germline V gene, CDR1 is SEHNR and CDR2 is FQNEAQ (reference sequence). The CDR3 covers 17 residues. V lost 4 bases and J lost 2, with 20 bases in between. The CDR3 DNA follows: TGTGCCAGCAGCTCTGTGGCTCAGGGGCCAACAAACTATGGCTACACCTTC. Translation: CASSSVAQGPTNYGYTF.

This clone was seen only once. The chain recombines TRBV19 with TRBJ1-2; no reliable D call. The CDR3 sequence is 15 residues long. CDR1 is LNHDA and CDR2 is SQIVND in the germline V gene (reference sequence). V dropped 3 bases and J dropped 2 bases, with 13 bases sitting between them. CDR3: CASSILPAVNYGYTF. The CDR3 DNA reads TGTGCCAGTAGTATCCTCCCCGCAGTCAACTATGGCTACACCTTC. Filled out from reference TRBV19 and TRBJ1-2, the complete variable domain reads DGGITQSPKYLFRKEGQNVTLSCEQNLNHDAMYWYRQDPGQGLRLIYYSQIVNDFQKGDIAEGYSVSREKKESFPLTVTSAQKNPTAFYLCASSILPAVNYGYTFGSGTRLTVV.

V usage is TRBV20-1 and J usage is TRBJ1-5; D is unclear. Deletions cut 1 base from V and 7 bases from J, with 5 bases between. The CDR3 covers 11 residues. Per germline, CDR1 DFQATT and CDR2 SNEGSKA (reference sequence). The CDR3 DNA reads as TGCAGTGCTAGAGTCGGGCAGCCCCAGCATTTT. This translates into CSARVGQPQHF.

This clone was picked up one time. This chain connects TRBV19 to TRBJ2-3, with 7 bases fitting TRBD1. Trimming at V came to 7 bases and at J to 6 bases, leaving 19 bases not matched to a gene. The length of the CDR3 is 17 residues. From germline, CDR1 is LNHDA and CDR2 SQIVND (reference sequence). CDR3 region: CASTGQATRGRWDTQYF. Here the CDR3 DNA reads TGTGCCAGTACTGGACAGGCCACAAGAGGACGGTGGGATACGCAGTATTTT.

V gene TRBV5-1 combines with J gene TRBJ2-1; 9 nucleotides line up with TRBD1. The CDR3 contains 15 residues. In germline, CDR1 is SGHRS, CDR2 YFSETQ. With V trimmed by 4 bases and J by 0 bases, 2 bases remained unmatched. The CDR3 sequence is CASSKGQGSYNEQFF. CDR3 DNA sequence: TGCGCCAGCAGCAAGGGACAGGGCTCCTACAATGAGCAGTTCTTC.

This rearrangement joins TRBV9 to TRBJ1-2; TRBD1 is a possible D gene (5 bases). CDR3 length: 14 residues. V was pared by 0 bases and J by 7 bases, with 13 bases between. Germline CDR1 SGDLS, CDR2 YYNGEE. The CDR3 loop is CASSVATGGGGYTF. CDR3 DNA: TGTGCCAGCAGCGTAGCTACCGGGGGTGGTGGCTACACCTTC. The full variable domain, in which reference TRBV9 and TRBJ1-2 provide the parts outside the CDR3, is DSGVTQTPKHLITATGQRVTLRCSPRSGDLSVYWYQQSLDQGLQFLIQYYNGEERAKGNILERFSAQQFPDLHSELNLSSLELGDSALYFCASSVATGGGGYTFGSGTRLTVV.

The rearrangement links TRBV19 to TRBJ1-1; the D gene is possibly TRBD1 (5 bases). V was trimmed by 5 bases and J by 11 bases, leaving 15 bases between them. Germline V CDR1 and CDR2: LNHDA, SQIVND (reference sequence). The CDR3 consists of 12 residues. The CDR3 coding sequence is TGTGCCAGTAGTGCCTCCTTGGGGCCCGCTTTCTTT. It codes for CASSASLGPAFF.

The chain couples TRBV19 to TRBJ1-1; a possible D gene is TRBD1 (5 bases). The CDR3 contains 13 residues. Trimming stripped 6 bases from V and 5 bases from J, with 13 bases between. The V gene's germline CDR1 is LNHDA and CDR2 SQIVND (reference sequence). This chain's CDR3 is CASSPDRDTEAFF. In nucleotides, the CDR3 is TGTGCCAGTAGCCCCGACAGAGATACTGAAGCTTTCTTT.

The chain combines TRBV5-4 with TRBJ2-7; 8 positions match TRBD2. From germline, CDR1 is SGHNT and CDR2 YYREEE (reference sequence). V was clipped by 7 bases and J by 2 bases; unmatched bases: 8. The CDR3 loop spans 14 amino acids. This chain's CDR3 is CASGMAGGTYEQYF. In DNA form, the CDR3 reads TGTGCCAGCGGGATGGCGGGGGGTACCTACGAGCAGTACTTC.

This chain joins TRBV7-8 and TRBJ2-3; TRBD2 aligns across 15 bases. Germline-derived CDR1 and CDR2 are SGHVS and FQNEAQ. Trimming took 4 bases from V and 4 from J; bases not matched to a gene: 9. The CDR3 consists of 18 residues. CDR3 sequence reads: CASSSRTSGGAVADTQYF. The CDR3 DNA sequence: TGTGCCAGCAGCTCTAGGACTAGCGGGGGGGCCGTGGCAGATACGCAGTATTTT.

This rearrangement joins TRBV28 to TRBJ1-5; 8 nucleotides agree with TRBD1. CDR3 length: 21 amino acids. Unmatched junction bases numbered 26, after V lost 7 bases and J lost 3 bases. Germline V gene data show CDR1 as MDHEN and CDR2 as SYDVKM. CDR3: CASNGLRSGTGGPGSNQPQHF. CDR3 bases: TGTGCCAGCAATGGTCTAAGATCCGGGACAGGAGGGCCTGGGTCCAATCAGCCCCAGCATTTT.

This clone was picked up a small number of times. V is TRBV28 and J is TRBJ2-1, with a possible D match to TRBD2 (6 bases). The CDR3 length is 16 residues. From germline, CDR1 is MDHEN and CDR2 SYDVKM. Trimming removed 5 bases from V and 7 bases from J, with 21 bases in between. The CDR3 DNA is TGTGCCAGCAGTCCTGCTGTGGGGGGTGGGGGGAATGAGCAGTTCTTC. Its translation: CASSPAVGGGGNEQFF.

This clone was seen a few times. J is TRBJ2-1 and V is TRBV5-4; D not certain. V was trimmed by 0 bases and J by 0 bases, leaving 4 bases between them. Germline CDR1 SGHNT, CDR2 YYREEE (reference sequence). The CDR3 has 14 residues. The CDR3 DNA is TGTGCCAGCAGCTTGGACTTCTCCTACAATGAGCAGTTCTTC. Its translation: CASSLDFSYNEQFF.

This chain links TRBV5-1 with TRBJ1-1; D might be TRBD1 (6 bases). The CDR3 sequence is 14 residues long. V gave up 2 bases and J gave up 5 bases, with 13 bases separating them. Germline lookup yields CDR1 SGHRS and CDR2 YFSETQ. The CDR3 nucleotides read TGCGCCAGCAGCTTAGGGGGTTTGAGGACTGAAGCTTTCTTT. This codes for CASSLGGLRTEAFF.

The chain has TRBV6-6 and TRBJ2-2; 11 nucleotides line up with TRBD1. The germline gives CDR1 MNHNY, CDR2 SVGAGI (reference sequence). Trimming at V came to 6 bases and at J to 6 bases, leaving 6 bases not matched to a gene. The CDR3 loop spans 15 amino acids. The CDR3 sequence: CASSIRTGGAGELFF. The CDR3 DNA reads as TGTGCCAGCAGCATACGGACAGGGGGCGCCGGGGAGCTGTTTTTT.

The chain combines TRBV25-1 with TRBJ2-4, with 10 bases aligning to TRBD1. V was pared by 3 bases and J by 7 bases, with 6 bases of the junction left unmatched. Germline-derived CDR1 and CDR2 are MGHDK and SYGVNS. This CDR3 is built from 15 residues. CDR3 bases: TGTGCCAGCAGTGACCGGGGACAGGGGTGGAACATTCAGTACTTC. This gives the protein CASSDRGQGWNIQYF.

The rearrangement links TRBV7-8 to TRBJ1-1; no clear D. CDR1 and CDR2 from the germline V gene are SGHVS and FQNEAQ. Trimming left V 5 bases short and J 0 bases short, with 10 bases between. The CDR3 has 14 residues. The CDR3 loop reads CASSLAGLNTEAFF. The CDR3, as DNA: TGTGCCAGCAGCCTCGCAGGCCTGAACACTGAAGCTTTCTTT.